This TCR beta chain was identified in a study of T cell clones after liver transplantation (dated by TCRdb to the late 2010s). Looking at the study overall: Samples were obtained from ITN030ST, a randomized trial in which withdrawal of immunosuppression was attempted within 2 years of liver transplantation. Donor-reactive T cell clones were identified using TCRbeta sequencing after a pre-transplant mixed lymphocyte reaction and were then followed in post-transplant blood. Third party-reactive TCRbeta sequences from pre-transplant MLRs were also identified as an antigen-independent comparator for donor-reactive sequences. Three of the eight recipients were HCV-positive; the others were transplanted for non-autoimmune, non-viral indications. Subjects received no induction therapy and standard immunosuppression until randomization at 12-24 months post-transplant. Tolerance was defined as complete withdrawal of immunosuppression for at least one year without a rise in liver enzymes beyond twice the upper limit of normal. Blood samples were collected pre-transplant, pre-randomization before withdrawal, and post-randomization after either complete withdrawal or failed withdrawal. The study cohort included 8 liver transplant recipients, of whom 3 were classified as tolerant and 5 as non-tolerant. Broader findings and caveats from the paper: When repertoire turnover was taken into account, detection of donor-reactive sequences was significantly reduced in 7 of 8 subjects for CD4 and in 8 of 8 subjects for CD8. A greater decline was seen for donor-reactive sequences than for third party-reactive sequences, suggesting partial antigen-specific deletion unrelated to withdrawal success. The conclusions were considered preliminary, being limited by small, heterogeneous patient numbers and non-standardized post-transplant time points. Because allograft tissue specimens were not available, migration of donor-reactive T cells into the graft, rather than deletion, may have occurred. In 5 of 8 subjects, circulating donor-reactive CD4 TCRbeta sequences decreased significantly after transplant, regardless of tolerance or HCV status. Low numbers of available donor cells limited the measurable donor-reactive repertoire in two subjects.

Remarks on this clone: Its antigen target is currently unknown. The input lacks base qualities; no much larger clone sits a single base away.

High-throughput TCRbeta CDR3 sequencing of frozen genomic DNA was performed by immunoSEQ, with PCR amplification, mapping, bias correction and internal controls included. The source study handled its data this way. Productive rearrangements were kept, and unique TCRbeta sequences were defined by CDR3 nucleotide sequence plus V and J gene. For a sequence to be called donor-reactive, it needed a frequency of at least 0.01% and at least 5-fold expansion in CFSE-low cells compared with unstimulated pre-transplant cells. Minimum frequency thresholds were set for each subject based on the unstimulated sample with the lowest template count, ensuring at least 90% detection power. Jensen-Shannon divergence between the top 1000 TCRbeta sequences post-transplant and pre-transplant was used to measure repertoire turnover. Changes in detection of donor-reactive sequences were assessed with two-sided Fisher's exact tests. TCRdb re-hosts the immuneACCESS table, in-frame sequences only. Its copies lack some clones; in the studies checked, an unresolved V gene accounts for under half of them, and the cause for the rest is not known. V and J calls and clone size are copied from that table; D and trimming were computed from the DNA. The sample table records 55,000 to 75,000 clones; over 90% of these occur just once. The ten largest make up over 0.9% of the sample.

V sheds 10 bases and J sheds 2 bases, leaving 14 bases between their ends. Including cysteine and phenylalanine, the CDR3 has 13 amino acids. Just the 39-base CDR3 DNA is kept, in frame starting at base 1. Thawed unstimulated PBMCs were stained for CD3, CD4 and CD8 and FACS-sorted into CD3+CD4+ and CD3+CD8+ populations. Randomization to immunosuppression withdrawal applied to every one of the 8 studied subjects. The Qiagen DNeasy Blood and Tissue Kit was used for genomic DNA isolation. This chain joins TRBV23-1 to TRBJ1-2; the D gene is perhaps TRBD1, on 5 matching bases. TRBV23-1 is an open reading frame, and its role is uncertain. The TCR sequence derives from a human patient who received a liver transplant. Some T cells seen after a transplant may have their origin in the graft donor. Sequences were derived from CD4+ T cells from blood, sampled approximately 26 months after liver transplant. The DNA sequence is TGCGCCACCGGGGCCCGAGGAAACTATGGCTACACCTTC. Translated, this gives CATGARGNYGYTF.